This T cell receptor beta chain was found in a study of PD-1 blockade in classical Hodgkin lymphoma. Exposure to brentuximab vedotin varied, and each patient had relapsed following autologous stem cell transplantation. Regarding this clone: Antigen specificity is unknown.

The method was immunoSEQ multiplex PCR; TCRdb's version includes in-frame clones alone and lacks a portion of them. The sample consists of 75,000 to 100,000 clones, approximately 80% of them appearing once. The CDR3 has 14 residues. V was clipped by 4 bases and J by 1 base, with 11 bases between them. CDR1 and CDR2 (germline): SGHTA, FQGNSA. Whole-study results and caveats: At baseline, newly diagnosed patients reportedly showed less TCR diversity than healthy donors. Researchers reported that CD4+ TCR diversity, though not CD8+, rose significantly by C4D1. Anyone who began nivolumab under 1 year after ASCT was excluded.

The sample in question was peripheral blood mononuclear cells (PBMCs), obtained before the second cycle of nivolumab. The chain employs TRBV7-2 and TRBJ2-7; either TRBD1 or TRBD2 may supply D (5 bases each). The clonotype comes from a human donor with classical Hodgkin lymphoma. CDR3: CASSSGTGSYEQYF. The CDR3 nucleotides are TGTGCCAGCAGCTCCGGGACGGGATCCTACGAGCAGTACTTC. The whole variable domain, filled in from reference TRBV7-2 and TRBJ2-7, reads GAGVSQSPSNKVTEKGKDVELRCDPISGHTALYWYRQSLGQGLEFLIYFQGNSAPDKSGLPSDRFSAERTGGSVSTLTIQRTQQEDSAVYLCASSSGTGSYEQYFGPGTRLTVT.